The rows below give T cell receptor beta chains drawn from one sample of a study of blood T cell repertoires in COVID-19. Method: immunoSEQ multiplex PCR; TCRdb's copy keeps in-frame clones and lacks some. This sample has some 150,000 clones; 84% occur once, and the top ten carry around 7.8%. The sample was peripheral blood. All receptors come from a human donor in a cohort sampled during active COVID-19. CDR3s include the opening cysteine and the closing phenylalanine or tryptophan. Each record gives: D gene, J gene, V gene, clone size, CDR3 DNA, CDR3 protein. A D gene is named only where the DNA matches it firmly. Size values are once, few and many counts, or a class for expanded clones, and some rows have none.

>NA|TRBJ2-2|TRBV11-3|NA
TGTGCCAGCAGCTTAGCAGGGACCGGGGAGCTGTTTTTT
CASSLAGTGELFF
>NA|TRBJ1-5|TRBV7-8|NA
TGTGCCAGCAGCTACCCGGGGGGGGCTGATCAGCCCCAGCATTTT
CASSYPGGADQPQHF
>NA|TRBJ1-1|TRBV18|NA
TGTGCCAGCTCACCGGAGGCAGGGAGGACTGAAGCTTTCTTT
CASSPEAGRTEAFF
>TRBD2|TRBJ2-5|TRBV6-5|NA
TGTGCCAGCAGTTTAGCGGGGGTTAGGGAGACCCAGTACTTC
CASSLAGVRETQYF
>NA|TRBJ2-7|TRBV7-9|NA
TGTGCCAGCAGCAGTCACTCCGAGCAGTACTTC
CASSSHSEQYF
>NA|TRBJ2-7|TRBV4-1|NA
TGCGCCAGCAGCCAACCCACCAGGGGTTCCGAGCAGTACTTC
CASSQPTRGSEQYF
>TRBD1|TRBJ1-5|TRBV7-2|NA
TGTGCCAGCAGCTTAGCCACGGGACAGGGGTTCGATCAGCCCCAGCATTTT
CASSLATGQGFDQPQHF
>TRBD1|TRBJ2-7|TRBV24-1|NA
TGTGCCACCAGTGACCCTGGACAGGGACACTACGAGCAGTACTTC
CATSDPGQGHYEQYF
>TRBD1|TRBJ1-2|TRBV24-1|NA
TGTGCCACCAGCCCCCCCGGGACAGGGAATGGCTACACCTTC
CATSPPGTGNGYTF
>TRBD1|TRBJ2-7|TRBV4-1|NA
TGCGCCAGCAGCCAAGAAGGGGGCCCAGTGGACTACGAGCAGTACTTC
CASSQEGGPVDYEQYF
>NA|TRBJ1-5|TRBV28|NA
TGTGCCAGCAGTTTAGTAGGAGGGGGCAATCAGCCCCAGCATTTT
CASSLVGGGNQPQHF
>NA|TRBJ1-3|TRBV28|NA
TGTGCCAGCAGCCTAGGGGGTCACTACTCTGGAAACACCATATATTTT
CASSLGGHYSGNTIYF
>NA|TRBJ1-4|TRBV28|NA
TGTGCCAGCAGTCGCAGTGAGGGGGCTAATGAAAAACTGTTTTTT
CASSRSEGANEKLFF
>TRBD2|TRBJ2-1|TRBV10-3|NA
TGTGCCATCAGTGAGAAGACTAGCGGGGGAGCTCGAAATGAGCAGTTCTTC
CAISEKTSGGARNEQFF
>TRBD1|TRBJ1-6|TRBV2|NA
TGTGCCAGCAGTGGACAGGGGGATAGTTATTCACCCCTCCACTTT
CASSGQGDSYSPLHF
>NA|TRBJ1-2|TRBV7-2|few
TGTGCCAGCAGCCTTCCCCGGGTCAACTATGGCTACACCTTC
CASSLPRVNYGYTF
>TRBD1|TRBJ1-1|TRBV15|NA
TGTGCCACCAGCCGTCCGGGACAGGGGATACCTGAAGCTTTCTTT
CATSRPGQGIPEAFF
>NA|TRBJ2-7|TRBV21-1|NA
TGTGCCAGCAGCAAAAAAGTAAGTGGCGTGGCGGAGAAACCCCACGAGCAGTACTTC
CASSKKVSGVAEKPHEQYF
>NA|TRBJ2-3|TRBV5-8|NA
TGTGCCAGCAGCTTGGGGCGGGGGCAAGATACGCAGTATTTT
CASSLGRGQDTQYF
>NA|TRBJ1-4|TRBV12-5|once
TGTGCTAGTGGTTTGGCCCGGGACAAGAATGAAAAACTGTTTTTT
CASGLARDKNEKLFF
>TRBD1|TRBJ2-1|TRBV12-3/TRBV12-4|NA
TGTGCCAGCAGAGGGGACAGTGGCAATGAGCAGTTCTTC
CASRGDSGNEQFF
>TRBD1|TRBJ1-2|TRBV5-6|NA
TGTGCCAGCCGGACAGGGCTTGGTGGCTACACCTTC
CASRTGLGGYTF
>TRBD1|TRBJ2-5|TRBV5-1|NA
TGCGCCAGCAGCTTGGGGGCCGGACAGGGGGCGCAAGAGACCCAGTACTTC
CASSLGAGQGAQETQYF
>NA|TRBJ2-7|TRBV5-4|NA
TGTGCCAGCAGCTTGGGTCTAGCGACGTACGAGCAGTACTTC
CASSLGLATYEQYF
>NA|TRBJ1-6|TRBV12-3/TRBV12-4|once
TGTGCCAGCAGTCCCCAGGTGATTTCACCCCTCCACTTT
CASSPQVISPLHF
>NA|TRBJ2-3|TRBV7-2|NA
TGTGCCAGCAGCCGGCGGGACGGCACAGATACGCAGTATTTT
CASSRRDGTDTQYF
>NA|TRBJ2-4|TRBV6-6|NA
TGTGCCAGCAGTAAAACAGGGCTATTAGCCAAAAACATTCAGTACTTC
CASSKTGLLAKNIQYF
>NA|TRBJ2-3|TRBV7-3|NA
TGTGCCAGCAGCTTATCCAGGGGTACAGATACGCAGTATTTT
CASSLSRGTDTQYF
>NA|TRBJ2-1|TRBV6-5|NA
TGTGCCAGCAATCGCGGCGGGGCTATCTACAATGAGCAGTTCTTC
CASNRGGAIYNEQFF
>NA|TRBJ2-7|TRBV18|once
TGTGCCAGCTCACCTGGAAGCGGCGACTCCTACGAGCAGTACTTC
CASSPGSGDSYEQYF
>NA|TRBJ2-7|TRBV7-2|once
TGTGCCAGCAGTGCTAGTGTCGAGCAGTACTTC
CASSASVEQYF
>NA|TRBJ1-5|TRBV19|NA
TGTGCCAGTAGTCAGGCAGGGGGCAATCAGCCCCAGCATTTT
CASSQAGGNQPQHF
>TRBD1|TRBJ2-7|TRBV18|NA
TGTGCCAGCTCAGCCGACAGGGGTAATAGCTACGAGCAGTACTTC
CASSADRGNSYEQYF
>NA|TRBJ2-5|TRBV6-5|NA
TGTGCCAGCAGTCATCCGACCCAGTACTTC
CASSHPTQYF
>TRBD1|TRBJ2-2|TRBV19|NA
TGTGCCAGCGCAGACAGGGTTGGGAACACCGGGGAGCTGTTTTTT
CASADRVGNTGELFF
>TRBD1|TRBJ2-7|TRBV27|NA
TGTGCCAGCAGTTTAACCGGGACAGGTCCCCACGAGCAGTACTTC
CASSLTGTGPHEQYF
>TRBD2|TRBJ2-1|TRBV5-1|NA
TGCGCCAGCAGCTTGGTGGCTAGCGGGGGGCATTACAATGAGCAGTTCTTC
CASSLVASGGHYNEQFF
>TRBD2|TRBJ2-7|TRBV5-1|NA
TGCGCCAGCAGCTGGGGGGGTCTAGGCGTCGAGCAGTACTTC
CASSWGGLGVEQYF
>NA|TRBJ2-7|TRBV6-5|NA
TGTGCCAGCAGTTACTACAGATCCTACGAGCAGTACTTC
CASSYYRSYEQYF
>TRBD1|TRBJ1-5|TRBV15|NA
TGTGCCACCAGCAGACAACAGGGGGCGAGGGATCAGCCCCAGCATTTT
CATSRQQGARDQPQHF
>TRBD1|TRBJ1-5|TRBV18|NA
TGTGCCAGCTCGCAGACAGGGCGGGATCAGCCCCAGCATTTT
CASSQTGRDQPQHF
>NA|TRBJ1-6|TRBV5-6|NA
TGTGCCAGCAGCACCTACAGGGATAATTCACCCCTCCACTTT
CASSTYRDNSPLHF
>NA|TRBJ2-5|TRBV6-1|NA
TGTGCCAGCAGTGAAGCGGGGCACCTCCAAGAGACCCAGTACTTC
CASSEAGHLQETQYF
>NA|TRBJ2-6|TRBV6-5|NA
TGTGCCAGCAGTAACCTCTACTCTGGGGCCAACGTCCTGACTTTC
CASSNLYSGANVLTF
>TRBD2|TRBJ2-3|TRBV24-1|NA
TGTGCCACCATCCCTACCTTTCGGGGGGTTAGCACAGATACGCAGTATTTT
CATIPTFRGVSTDTQYF
>TRBD2|TRBJ2-7|TRBV15|NA
TGTGCCACCAGCAGAGCCGGGGGGGCCTTCGAGCAGTACTTC
CATSRAGGAFEQYF
>TRBD1|TRBJ2-2|TRBV6-6|NA
TGTGCCAGCAGTTCCGGGGACAGGGGAAACACCGGGGAGCTGTTTTTT
CASSSGDRGNTGELFF
>TRBD2|TRBJ2-7|TRBV7-9|NA
TGTGCCAGCAGCTCCAGACAGGGACTAGCGGACTACGAGCAGTACTTC
CASSSRQGLADYEQYF
>NA|TRBJ1-2|TRBV3-1/TRBV3-2|NA
TGTGCCAGCAGCCAAGATCGGAGTAGTGGACTCAATGGCTACACCTTC
CASSQDRSSGLNGYTF
>NA|TRBJ1-2|TRBV4-2|NA
TGTGCCAGCAGCCAAATCTTGGACGGAGGGGTGGGCTACACCTTC
CASSQILDGGVGYTF
>TRBD2|TRBJ2-2|TRBV5-5|NA
TGTGCCAGCAGCTTTAGCGGGGGGGCCTCCGGGGAGCTGTTTTTT
CASSFSGGASGELFF
>TRBD2|TRBJ2-7|TRBV6-5|NA
TGTGCCAGCTGGATACCGGGGGGGTACCGGCAGTACTTC
CASWIPGGYRQYF
>NA|TRBJ2-3|TRBV5-4|NA
TGTGCCAGCGGCGGGGAACCCAGCACAGATACGCAGTATTTT
CASGGEPSTDTQYF
>TRBD1|TRBJ2-4|TRBV9|NA
TGTGCCAGCAGCGCGGGGACAGGGGTCAAAAACATTCAGTACTTC
CASSAGTGVKNIQYF
>NA|TRBJ2-7|TRBV6-5|few
TGTGCCAGCACCGAGGGAGCATACGAGCAGTACTTC
CASTEGAYEQYF
>TRBD1|TRBJ1-6|TRBV2|NA
TGTGCCAGCGACCAGGGGGCTGGTAATTCACCCCTCCACTTT
CASDQGAGNSPLHF
>TRBD1|TRBJ1-2|TRBV7-2|NA
TGTGCCAGCAGCTTAGCCCGACAGGGGCCCTATGGCTACACCTTC
CASSLARQGPYGYTF
>NA|TRBJ2-2|TRBV7-3|NA
TGTGCCAGCAGCTTAATGGGGGCCGCGAACACCGGGGAGCTGTTTTTT
CASSLMGAANTGELFF
>NA|TRBJ1-4|TRBV3-1/TRBV3-2|once
TGTGCCAGCGGGGGCACAGGGAATGAAAAACTGTTTTTT
CASGGTGNEKLFF